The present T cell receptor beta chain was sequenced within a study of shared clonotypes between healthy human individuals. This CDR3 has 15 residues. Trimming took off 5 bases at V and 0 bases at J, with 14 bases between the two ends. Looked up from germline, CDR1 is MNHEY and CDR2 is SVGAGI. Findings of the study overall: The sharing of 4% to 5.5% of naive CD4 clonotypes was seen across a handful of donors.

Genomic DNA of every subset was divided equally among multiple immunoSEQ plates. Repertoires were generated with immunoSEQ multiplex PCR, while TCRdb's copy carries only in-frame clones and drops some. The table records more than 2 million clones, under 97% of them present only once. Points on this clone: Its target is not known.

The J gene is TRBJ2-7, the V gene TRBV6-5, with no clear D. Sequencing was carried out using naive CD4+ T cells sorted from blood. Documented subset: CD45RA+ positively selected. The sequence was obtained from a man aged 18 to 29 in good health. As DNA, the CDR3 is TGTGCCAGCAGTCCCAGTGACCGACTCTCCTACGAGCAGTACTTC. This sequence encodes CASSPSDRLSYEQYF.